The 5 T cell receptor beta chains in this list originate from one sample, sequenced in a study of cytomegalovirus exposure and HLA in healthy donors. With 60 Vbeta and 13 Jbeta primers, the PCR was carried out. Sequencing used immunoSEQ multiplex PCR; TCRdb keeps in-frame clones, though not all of them. The data show 140,000 or so clones, more than 70% seen once. The sequencing sample was made of PBMCs. The receptors were sampled from a woman aged 40-49 years in good health and CMV-seronegative.

Regarding this clone: The junction departs from the called germline gene at one end, perhaps through a read error. The chain links TRBV7-9 to TRBJ1-2, with D hard to call. Germline V gives CDR1 SEHNR, CDR2 FQNEAQ (reference sequence). CDR3 length: 12 residues. The CDR3 DNA follows: TGTTCCAGCAGCCCTGACACGGGAGTCTACACCTTC. It encodes CSSSPDTGVYTF.

This clone was observed a single time. CDR3 in DNA: TGTGCCAGCACCAAGAACACTGAAGCTTTCTTT. It translates to CASTKNTEAFF. The rearrangement joins TRBV28 to TRBJ1-1; the D is unclear. Germline CDR1 is MDHEN and CDR2 is SYDVKM. CDR3 length: 11 amino acids. Trimming took 7 bases from V and 1 from J, leaving 4 bases between them.

The chain links TRBV20-1 to TRBJ2-1, with a tentative D call TRBD2 (6 bases). The CDR3 sequence is 11 residues long. Germline V gene data show CDR1 as DFQATT and CDR2 as SNEGSKA (reference sequence). The germline V and J ends were trimmed by 6 bases and 16 bases, with 19 bases remaining between them. CDR3 nucleotide sequence: TGCAGTGCCTCGGCGGGGTCCGGCTCTTTCTTC. It yields the protein CSASAGSGSFF.

The V and J genes are TRBV10-3 and TRBJ1-2; 7 bases are shared with TRBD1. This CDR3 region has 17 residues. CDR1 is ENHRY and CDR2 is SYGVKD in the germline V gene. The J segment lost 0 bases and the V segment lost 6 bases, leaving 13 bases of the junction unmatched. This chain's CDR3 is CAIRDSGGPQANYGYTF. The CDR3 DNA sequence: TGTGCCATCAGGGACTCAGGGGGACCTCAAGCTAACTATGGCTACACCTTC.

The chain joins TRBV10-1 to TRBJ1-1; D gene uncertain. The V and J ends lost 3 bases and 0 bases respectively, with 20 bases between them. This CDR3 has 18 amino acids. From germline, CDR1 is WNHNN and CDR2 SYGVQD (reference sequence). For the CDR3, the DNA is TGCGCCAGCAGTGAATACCCGTGGCCCCTTCGCATGAACACTGAAGCTTTCTTT. Translation gives CASSEYPWPLRMNTEAFF.